Each of the 19 T cell receptor beta chains below was sequenced from the same sample in a study of response to subunit inactivated influenza vaccine. TCRdb re-derived calls from the RT-PCR reads in MiXCR, one entry per CDR3 protein. This sample has 590,000 or so distinct CDR3 sequences, with about 15% found just once. Material: PBMCs from blood, obtained less than 15 days before vaccination. The receptor set was obtained from a man aged 50 or older who received an inactivated influenza vaccine.

The chain couples TRBV6-1 to TRBJ1-5; TRBD1 matches at 9 bases. The CDR3 is made up of 17 amino acids. Germline V lookup: CDR1 MNHNS, CDR2 SASEGT. The V and J ends lost 6 bases and 0 bases, in that order; junction bases with no gene match: 9. CDR3 residues: CASSLGTGINSNQPQHF. Here the CDR3 DNA reads TGTGCCAGCAGCCTAGGGACAGGGATAAATAGCAATCAGCCCCAGCATTTT.

The gene calls are TRBV6-2 or TRBV6-3 and TRBJ2-7; D not resolved. The V gene's germline CDR1 is MNHEY and CDR2 SVGEGT. CDR3 length: 14 residues. The V gene lost 7 bases and the J gene lost 1 base, with 14 bases spanning the gap. The CDR3 nucleotides are TGTGCCAGCACTGGCGACTTAGGGTCCTACGAGCAGTACTTC. Protein product: CASTGDLGSYEQYF.

This clonotype showed up just a few times. The chain joins TRBV10-3 to TRBJ2-3; 8 nucleotides match TRBD1. Germline lookup yields CDR1 ENHRY and CDR2 SYGVKD. CDR3 length equals 16 residues. V shed 4 bases and J 6 bases; nucleotides not matched to a gene: 12. The CDR3 bases are TGTGCCATCAGTGCCACCCCCGGGACAGGTCAGGATACGCAGTATTTT. Amino acids: CAISATPGTGQDTQYF.

This clonotype was counted a few times. V and J are TRBV20-1 and TRBJ1-2; D remains ambiguous. This CDR3 comprises 14 residues. Germline V gene sequence: CDR1 DFQATT, CDR2 SNEGSKA (reference sequence). V was trimmed by 0 bases and J by 3 bases, leaving 11 bases between them. For the CDR3, the DNA is TGCAGTGCTAGAGATTTCGGCAGAGACTATGGCTACACCTTC. Its protein product is CSARDFGRDYGYTF.

Details on this clonotype: A read error may account for a junction end that differs from germline. The rearrangement links TRBV11-1 to TRBJ1-1; D unclear. The CDR3 loop spans 15 amino acids. Germline V gene sequence: CDR1 SGHAT, CDR2 FQDESV (reference sequence). The CDR3 nucleotides read TGTGCCAGCACCTTAAACGGCGGACCGAACACTGAAGCTTTCTTT. Encoded protein: CASTLNGGPNTEAFF. The full variable domain, rest sourced from reference TRBV11-1 and TRBJ1-1, is EAEVAQSPRYKITEKSQAVAFWCDPISGHATLYWYRQILGQGPELLVQFQDESVVDDSQLPKDRFSAERLKGVDSTLKIQPAELGDSAMYLCASTLNGGPNTEAFFGQGTRLTVV.

Only a few counts were recorded for this clonotype. The rearrangement uses TRBV7-8 and TRBJ1-1; 8 bases match TRBD1. V shed 2 bases and J 11 bases; nucleotides not matched to a gene: 7. In germline, CDR1 is SGHVS, CDR2 FQNEAQ. The CDR3 consists of 13 residues. CDR3 protein: CASSLYQGAFAFF. The CDR3 coding sequence is TGTGCCAGCAGCTTATATCAGGGGGCATTTGCTTTCTTT.

This clonotype was detected only a few times. Because the CDR3's place on the DNA is in doubt, the DNA is left out and the CDR3 is given as listed by TCRdb. The chain carries TRBV9 and TRBJ2-5; TRBD2, the D gene given by the table, was not confirmed from the DNA. Looked up from germline, CDR1 is SGDLS and CDR2 is YYNGEE. The CDR3 region is 15 residues in length, termini included. The chain's CDR3 is CASSVSGSFLETQYF.

The chain recombines TRBV15 with TRBJ2-2; D is unresolved. This CDR3 has 15 residues. Trimming took 0 bases from V and 4 from J, leaving 9 bases between them. Germline values: CDR1 LNHNV, CDR2 YYDKDF (reference sequence). The CDR3 region is CATSRDLATTGELFF. Here the CDR3 DNA reads TGTGCCACCAGCAGAGATCTGGCCACCACCGGGGAGCTGTTTTTT.

V gene TRBV21-1 combines with J gene TRBJ2-3; the DNA was not compared with TRBD2, the D call given in the table. TRBV21-1 has pseudogene status. CDR3 length equals 18 residues. DNA of the CDR3: TGTGCCAGCAGCAAAGGCGATACTAGCAGGATTTCCACAGATACGCAGTATTTT. Translating gives CASSKGDTSRISTDTQYF.

The V gene is TRBV12-3 or TRBV12-4, the J gene TRBJ2-7; tentatively, D is TRBD1 (6 bases). The CDR3 extends over 14 amino acids. Trimming cost V 3 bases and J 6 bases, with 15 bases left between them. The CDR3 DNA sequence: TGTGCCAGCAGTTTTTCGTACAGGGCCGCCGAGCAGTACTTC. Protein product: CASSFSYRAAEQYF.

This clonotype occurred many times. The CDR3 bases are TGTGCCAGCAGTTCCCCCAGACAGGGTACCTACGAGCAGTACTTC. Protein sequence: CASSSPRQGTYEQYF. The rearrangement links TRBV12-3 or TRBV12-4 to TRBJ2-7, with 7 bases matching TRBD1. CDR3 length: 15 residues. V trimming: 4 bases; J trimming: 2 bases; junction bases outside the gene matches: 8.

This clonotype was seen a few times. The J gene is TRBJ2-7, the V gene TRBV11-2; 7 nucleotides agree with TRBD1. This CDR3 region has 15 residues. CDR1 is SGHAT and CDR2 is FQNNGV in the germline V gene. V was clipped by 6 bases and J by 4 bases; unmatched bases: 12. In DNA, the CDR3 is TGTGCCAGCAGTTATGGGGGCTACAGGGGTTACGAGCAGTACTTC. Encoded protein: CASSYGGYRGYEQYF.

The sample holds a few counts of this clonotype. This sequence joins TRBV6-5 and TRBJ2-7; D not certain. Looked up from germline, CDR1 is MNHEY and CDR2 is SVGAGI. Trimming stripped 2 bases from V and 2 bases from J, with 16 bases between. The CDR3 is 16 amino acids. The CDR3 DNA reads TGTGCCAGCAGTTACACAAGAGAGATAATAACCTACGAGCAGTACTTC. Its translation: CASSYTREIITYEQYF.

As regards this clonotype: This may arise from a read error, as a much more abundant clone is one base away. The genes are TRBV28 and TRBJ2-5; 7 nucleotides agree with TRBD1. This CDR3 comprises 15 residues. The germline CDR1 and CDR2 sequences are MDHEN and SYDVKM. The trim removed 5 bases at V and 5 bases at J, leaving 11 bases unmatched. CDR3 protein: CASSPPTGKGETQYF. For the CDR3, the DNA is TGTGCCAGCAGTCCTCCGACAGGGAAGGGGGAGACCCAGTACTTC.

This clonotype was found many times. This chain joins TRBV15 and TRBJ2-7; weak D call: TRBD1 (6 bases). Looked up from germline, CDR1 is LNHNV and CDR2 is YYDKDF (reference sequence). CDR3 length: 13 amino acids. The V gene lost 2 bases and the J gene lost 5 bases, with 10 bases spanning the gap. CDR3 loop: CATSRQGFNEQYF. The CDR3 region has the DNA TGTGCCACCAGCAGACAGGGGTTTAACGAGCAGTACTTC.

The rearrangement uses TRBV28 and TRBJ2-7, with a weak D call TRBD1 (6 bases). V gave up 6 bases and J gave up 2 bases, with 14 bases separating them. The CDR3 runs to 14 residues. Germline loops: CDR1 MDHEN, CDR2 SYDVKM. Written as DNA, the CDR3 is TGTGCCAGCAGACGGACAGCGGCGCCCTACGAGCAGTACTTC. Amino acids: CASRRTAAPYEQYF.

The genes are TRBV5-1 and TRBJ1-4; 8 bases agree with TRBD1. This CDR3 comprises 14 residues. In germline, CDR1 is SGHRS, CDR2 YFSETQ. With V trimmed by 4 bases and J by 5 bases, 4 bases remained unmatched. This CDR3 is CASSTDRGNEKLFF. The DNA for the CDR3 is TGCGCCAGCAGCACCGACAGGGGAAATGAAAAACTGTTTTTT.

This clonotype showed up just a few times. V is TRBV10-3 and J is TRBJ2-7, with 7 bases fitting TRBD2. CDR1 is ENHRY and CDR2 is SYGVKD in the germline V gene. The CDR3 length is 14 residues. The J segment lost 4 bases and the V segment lost 10 bases, leaving 13 bases of the junction unmatched. The CDR3 loop reads CATNQGGFGYEQYF. For the CDR3, the DNA is TGTGCCACTAACCAGGGAGGGTTCGGATACGAGCAGTACTTC.

The V call is TRBV7-3, the J call TRBJ2-3; D possibly corresponds to TRBD2 (5 bases). Germline loops: CDR1 SGHTA, CDR2 FQGTGA. Trimming shortened V by 4 bases and J by 2 bases, and 13 bases separated the two germline ends. CDR3 length: 15 residues. Here the CDR3 reads CASSSRGLTTDTQYF. The DNA of the CDR3 is TGTGCCAGCAGCTCCCGTGGACTGACCACAGATACGCAGTATTTT.